The 19 T cell receptor beta chains below all came from one sample that was sequenced in a study of glioma-infiltrating T cells. TCR alpha and beta CDR3 regions were amplified from RNA using iRepertoire nested multiplex PCR. One entry per CDR3 protein results from TCRdb running MiXCR on the multiplex PCR reads. The table has roughly 350,000 distinct CDR3 sequences, roughly 41% seen once; the top ten hold approximately 12%. What was sequenced was glioma tissue, nonneoplastic brain tissue, or PBMCs (not recorded which). These receptors were taken from a human donor with low-grade glioma or glioblastoma, undergoing nonglioma brain surgery, or in good health (not recorded which).

The V call is TRBV4-1, the J call TRBJ1-1; D gene ambiguous. The V gene's germline CDR1 is MGHRA and CDR2 YSYEKL. V was cut by 4 bases and J by 5 bases, with 14 bases left in between. The CDR3 length is 14 residues. The CDR3 sequence: CASSPDGVATEAFF. The CDR3 DNA reads TGCGCCAGCAGCCCCGACGGGGTTGCGACTGAAGCTTTCTTT.

Note on this clonotype: Since a much larger clone is just one base distant, this may be a read error. The rearrangement links TRBV28 to TRBJ1-5, with TRBD1 matching over 8 bases. The germline V gene has CDR1 MDHEN and CDR2 SYDVKM. V trimming: 5 bases; J trimming: 9 bases; junction bases outside the gene matches: 12. The CDR3 spans 15 residues. DNA for the CDR3: TGTGCCAGCAGTCATCAGGGGGCGGATGATCGGCCCCAGCATTTT. Its translation is CASSHQGADDRPQHF.

CDR3 amino acids: CASSMERLSEAFF. CDR3 sequence (DNA): TGTGCCAGTAGTATGGAACGGCTTAGCGAAGCTTTCTTT. The chain employs TRBV19 and TRBJ1-1; D is undetermined. This CDR3 has 13 amino acids. Germline CDR1 LNHDA, CDR2 SQIVND (reference sequence). V was pared by 3 bases and J by 8 bases, with 13 bases between.

The chain links TRBV7-2 to TRBJ2-1; 8 bases are shared with TRBD1. V lost 4 bases, J lost 7 bases, and 9 bases stayed unmatched. Per germline, CDR1 SGHTA and CDR2 FQGNSA. CDR3 length: 15 amino acids. CDR3 DNA: TGTGCCAGCAGCTATGGACAGGGATTTTTTAATGAGCAGTTCTTC. Encoded protein: CASSYGQGFFNEQFF. Filled out from reference TRBV7-2 and TRBJ2-1, the complete variable domain reads GAGVSQSPSNKVTEKGKDVELRCDPISGHTALYWYRQSLGQGLEFLIYFQGNSAPDKSGLPSDRFSAERTGGSVSTLTIQRTQQEDSAVYLCASSYGQGFFNEQFFGPGTRLTVL.

This clonotype occurred a few times. This sequence joins TRBV27 and TRBJ2-2; 7 bases are shared with TRBD2. The ends lost 5 bases at V and 2 bases at J; junction bases unmatched: 5. The CDR3 is 15 amino acids. Germline CDR1 is MNHEY and CDR2 is SMNVEV (reference sequence). The CDR3 coding sequence is TGTGCCAGCAGTGCCCTAGCGGTCAACACCGGGGAGCTGTTTTTT. Protein product: CASSALAVNTGELFF.

V and J are TRBV19 and TRBJ2-1; D possibly matches TRBD1 or TRBD2 (5 bases each). CDR3 length: 14 residues. Per the germline V gene, CDR1 is LNHDA and CDR2 is SQIVND (reference sequence). The ends were cut back, 3 bases at V and 2 bases at J, with 8 bases in the middle. The CDR3 nucleotides read TGTGCCAGTAGTATCCGGGACGCCTACAATGAGCAGTTCTTC. Encoded protein: CASSIRDAYNEQFF.

This rearrangement joins TRBV24-1 to TRBJ1-5; D call uncertain. V lost 2 bases and J 9 bases, leaving 13 bases between the germline ends. Germline loops: CDR1 KGHDR, CDR2 SFDVKD. The CDR3 runs 14 residues. CDR3 sequence reads: CATSDSGWVRPQHF. CDR3 DNA sequence: TGTGCCACCAGTGATTCAGGTTGGGTGCGGCCCCAGCATTTT.

This clonotype turned up a few times. The V gene is TRBV29-1, the J gene TRBJ2-3; D might be TRBD2 (6 bases). The CDR3 has 12 amino acids. V was clipped by 5 bases and J by 6 bases, with 12 bases between them. Per the germline V gene, CDR1 is SQVTM and CDR2 is ANQGSEA. The CDR3 nucleotides read TGCAGCGTTCGGCGGGGCGTGGATACGCAGTATTTT. Its protein is CSVRRGVDTQYF.

For this clonotype: This could be a read error, since a much larger clone is one nucleotide away. This chain uses TRBV28 with TRBJ1-5; D is perhaps TRBD1 (6 bases). This CDR3 contains 12 residues. Germline-derived CDR1 and CDR2 are MDHEN and SYDVKM. The V gene lost 7 bases and the J gene lost 8 bases, with 12 bases spanning the gap. CDR3 amino acids: CASIRGGKPQHF. In DNA, the CDR3 is TGTGCCAGCATCAGGGGAGGCAAGCCCCAGCATTTT.

In its sample, this clonotype was seen many times. The chain combines TRBV6-6 with TRBJ2-5; D may be TRBD1 (6 bases). The length of the CDR3 is 14 residues. Trimming cost V 2 bases and J 4 bases, with 11 bases left between them. Per germline, CDR1 MNHNY and CDR2 SVGAGI (reference sequence). This CDR3 is CASSYMRQVETQYF. The CDR3 DNA is TGTGCCAGCAGTTACATGCGACAGGTAGAGACCCAGTACTTC.

The chain couples TRBV2 to TRBJ1-1; D not certain. Germline V gene sequence: CDR1 SNHLY, CDR2 FYNNEI. The CDR3 spans 14 residues. The V end lost 3 bases, the J end lost 1 base, and 9 bases lay between the germline ends. The CDR3 sequence is CASSEGGRNTEAFF. The CDR3 DNA is TGTGCCAGCAGTGAGGGCGGACGGAACACTGAAGCTTTCTTT. The whole variable domain, filled in from reference TRBV2 and TRBJ1-1, reads EPEVTQTPSHQVTQMGQEVILRCVPISNHLYFYWYRQILGQKVEFLVSFYNNEISEKSEIFDDQFSVERPDGSNFTLKIRSTKLEDSAMYFCASSEGGRNTEAFFGQGTRLTVV.

This clonotype was counted many times. The chain has TRBV27 and TRBJ2-7, with 8 bases that match TRBD2. Looked up from germline, CDR1 is MNHEY and CDR2 is SMNVEV (reference sequence). V lost 3 bases, J lost 2 bases, and 3 bases stayed unmatched. The CDR3 is 14 amino acids. The CDR3 DNA reads TGTGCCAGCAGTTTGACGGGAGGGGCCTACGAGCAGTACTTC. It specifies CASSLTGGAYEQYF.

This clonotype turned up a few times. This chain links TRBV4-2 with TRBJ2-3; D gene unclear. V was cut by 4 bases and J by 3 bases, with 17 bases left in between. CDR1 is LGHNA and CDR2 is YNFKEQ in the germline V gene. The CDR3 runs to 16 residues. CDR3 protein: CASSPKAAKLTDTQYF. CDR3 DNA: TGTGCCAGCAGCCCGAAGGCAGCTAAACTTACAGATACGCAGTATTTT.

This clonotype was counted between two and nine times. The chain joins TRBV20-1 to TRBJ2-3; 9 bases match TRBD1. The CDR3 spans 14 residues. V gave up 3 bases and J gave up 4 bases; unmatched junction bases: 5. Germline V lookup: CDR1 DFQATT, CDR2 SNEGSKA (reference sequence). This chain's CDR3 is CSARLQGAADTQYF. The CDR3 coding sequence is TGCAGTGCTAGGTTACAGGGGGCCGCAGATACGCAGTATTTT.

V is TRBV20-1 and J is TRBJ2-1; D gene ambiguous. V gave up 6 bases and J gave up 9 bases, with 12 bases separating them. Germline loops: CDR1 DFQATT, CDR2 SNEGSKA (reference sequence). The CDR3 sequence is 11 residues long. The CDR3 DNA reads TGCAGTGCGTACGATTCCGGTGAGCAGTTCTTC. Translated: CSAYDSGEQFF.

This clonotype was counted at least ten times. The J gene is TRBJ1-5, the V gene TRBV20-1, with TRBD1 as a possible D gene (5 bases). V was shortened by 5 bases and J by 7 bases, with 12 bases between the two germline ends. Germline assignment: CDR1 DFQATT and CDR2 SNEGSKA (reference sequence). The CDR3 covers 12 residues. CDR3 nucleotides: TGCAGTGCTGACCAGGGTGGCCAGCCCCAGCATTTT. Translated, it gives CSADQGGQPQHF.

Notes on this clonotype: A much larger clone lies one base from this, so it may be a read error. V and J are TRBV6-2 or TRBV6-3 and TRBJ2-5; D unresolved. CDR3 size: 15 residues. Germline V gene lookup returns CDR1 MNHEY and CDR2 SVGEGT. The CDR3 coding sequence is TGTGCCAGCAGTTACGCGTCGGGTCACCAAGAGACCCAGTGCTTC. Its translation: CASSYASGHQETQCF.

There are a few counts of this clonotype. The chain combines TRBV6-2 or TRBV6-3 with TRBJ1-6; the D is unclear. Germline V gene sequence: CDR1 MNHEY, CDR2 SVGEGT. The CDR3 is 14 amino acids. Trimming took 6 bases from V and 7 from J, leaving 13 bases between them. CDR3 sequence: CASRPVPANSPLHF. CDR3 in DNA: TGTGCCAGCAGGCCAGTCCCGGCGAATTCACCCCTCCACTTT.

The sample holds many counts of this clonotype. This chain uses TRBV27 with TRBJ2-7, with D possibly being TRBD1 or TRBD2 (5 bases each). CDR1 MNHEY and CDR2 SMNVEV come from the germline V gene (reference sequence). The CDR3 has 14 amino acids. V gave up 6 bases and J gave up 4 bases, with 16 bases separating them. In DNA form, the CDR3 reads TGTGCCAGCAGCCGGGGCCAGTGGGGTTACGAGCAGTACTTC. Translation: CASSRGQWGYEQYF.